This TCR beta chain was captured in a study of T cells after yellow fever vaccination. Points from the study as a whole: There was a small share of clonotypes that showed up in both the CD4 and CD8 compartments. Reappearing after the booster were most of the clones from primary vaccination (roughly 95% CD4, roughly 86% CD8).

V lost 8 bases to trimming and J lost 6 bases, with 17 bases between them. Germline loops: CDR1 LNHNV, CDR2 YYDKDF (reference sequence). This CDR3 is built from 13 residues. This clonotype appeared many times. As yet, its antigen is unknown. The 5'RACE template-switching step produced TCR cDNA and added a universal primer site and UMIs. In TCRdb, the 5' RACE reads were re-called with MiXCR into one record per CDR3 protein. The sample contains roughly 140,000 distinct CDR3 sequences, around 7.7% of which appear only once. The sequence derives from a man aged 25-40 years who received the YFV17D yellow fever vaccine. The sequencing used CD4+ T cells sorted from PBMCs, collected 5 days after the yellow fever booster vaccination. The rearrangement links TRBV15 to TRBJ2-7; perhaps TRBD2 as D (6 bases). CDR3 nucleotides: TGTGCCACCGCTACCGGGGACTTCTTCGAGCAGTACTTC. Encoded protein: CATATGDFFEQYF.